Listed below are T cell receptor beta chains from one sample, sequenced in a study of identical twins. One entry per CDR3 protein results from TCRdb running MiXCR on the 5' RACE reads. Of about 240,000 distinct CDR3 sequences detected, roughly a tenth appear once; the ten largest clones hold over 8%. Sequencing was carried out using memory T cells sorted from blood. The source of these receptors is a man between 50 and 59 years old in good health. Both conserved end residues are trimmed from each CDR3. D genes are given only for firm matches.

D: NA; V: TRBV28; J: TRBJ2-1; CDR3: ASSSPPNGMQF
D: NA; V: TRBV20-1; J: TRBJ2-1; CDR3: SATFSEREQF
D: NA; V: TRBV7-7; J: TRBJ2-5; CDR3: ASGTDRGTKTQY
D: NA; V: TRBV12-3/TRBV12-4; J: TRBJ2-1; CDR3: ASSSRFVTWEF
D: NA; V: TRBV4-1; J: TRBJ1-6; CDR3: ASSQGDSPLH
D: NA; V: TRBV6-1; J: TRBJ2-7; CDR3: ASSLGPRGEQY
D: NA; V: TRBV20-1; J: TRBJ2-6; CDR3: SARAASGANVLT
D: NA; V: TRBV30; J: TRBJ2-1; CDR3: AWSSFPRTYNEQF
D: NA; V: TRBV5-1; J: TRBJ2-1; CDR3: ASQPRDTYNEQF
D: NA; V: TRBV27; J: TRBJ2-7; CDR3: ASSPEGQRASYEQY
D: TRBD2; V: TRBV11-2; J: TRBJ2-1; CDR3: ASSSPGMAGEAEQF
D: NA; V: TRBV11-2; J: TRBJ1-4; CDR3: ASSRRPTNEKLF
D: NA; V: TRBV29-1; J: TRBJ2-1; CDR3: SVRVGGEQF
D: TRBD1; V: TRBV29-1; J: TRBJ2-1; CDR3: SADRGNEGNEQF
D: NA; V: TRBV3-1; J: TRBJ1-3; CDR3: ASSLGTHSGNTIY
D: NA; V: TRBV2; J: TRBJ2-2; CDR3: ASRRHGGDTGELF
D: TRBD2; V: TRBV9; J: TRBJ2-7; CDR3: ASSVDVGLAGVGQY
D: TRBD1; V: TRBV20-1; J: TRBJ2-7; CDR3: SAPQGADEQY
D: NA; V: TRBV5-1; J: TRBJ1-2; CDR3: ASRMSGDGYT
D: TRBD1; V: TRBV6-1; J: TRBJ2-7; CDR3: ASSVTGTDEQY
D: NA; V: TRBV2; J: TRBJ1-1; CDR3: ASSEIRGFAEAF
D: TRBD2; V: TRBV4-2; J: TRBJ2-3; CDR3: ASSQGASGGSPDTQY
D: NA; V: TRBV12-3/TRBV12-4; J: TRBJ1-5; CDR3: ASKDRTNQPQH
D: NA; V: TRBV10-3; J: TRBJ2-3; CDR3: AISAGAGTTDTQY
D: NA; V: TRBV7-9; J: TRBJ1-5; CDR3: ASRRDGRAPQH
D: NA; V: TRBV5-1; J: TRBJ2-1; CDR3: ASSFSTRAVQF
D: TRBD1; V: TRBV5-1; J: TRBJ2-7; CDR3: ASSLRPTGGEQY
D: TRBD2; V: TRBV4-2; J: TRBJ2-1; CDR3: ASRRVEREGQREQF
D: TRBD2; V: TRBV15; J: TRBJ2-1; CDR3: ATRDPGTSGLGEQF
D: NA; V: TRBV11-2; J: TRBJ2-7; CDR3: ASRFYGYEQY
D: TRBD1; V: TRBV5-4; J: TRBJ2-1; CDR3: ASSRQGGGPSEQF
D: NA; V: TRBV30; J: TRBJ1-1; CDR3: AWSTLVQAEAF
D: NA; V: TRBV14; J: TRBJ2-5; CDR3: ASSRMQGETQY
D: NA; V: TRBV4-3; J: TRBJ2-7; CDR3: ASSQDSRTIEQY
D: TRBD2; V: TRBV19; J: TRBJ2-1; CDR3: ASSIAGRNEQF
D: NA; V: TRBV5-1; J: TRBJ1-6; CDR3: ASGTGDGYNSPLH
D: TRBD1; V: TRBV7-9; J: TRBJ2-2; CDR3: ASSDRGSGELF
D: TRBD1; V: TRBV7-7; J: TRBJ2-7; CDR3: ASSPRDRSGEQY
D: NA; V: TRBV20-1; J: TRBJ2-4; CDR3: SARQGLLAKNIQY
D: TRBD1; V: TRBV6-1; J: TRBJ1-1; CDR3: ASSPWSGTGENEGAF
D: NA; V: TRBV12-3/TRBV12-4; J: TRBJ1-6; CDR3: ASSFRNSPLH
D: NA; V: TRBV5-1; J: TRBJ2-3; CDR3: ASSLSRADTQY
D: TRBD1; V: TRBV25-1; J: TRBJ1-5; CDR3: ASSPPGRGDNQPQH
D: TRBD2; V: TRBV7-2; J: TRBJ2-4; CDR3: ASRLSGGAGSPKNIQY
D: TRBD1; V: TRBV11-2; J: TRBJ2-7; CDR3: ASSFRTGIYEQY
D: TRBD2; V: TRBV14; J: TRBJ2-1; CDR3: ANILAGPWNEQF
D: NA; V: TRBV12-3/TRBV12-4; J: TRBJ1-1; CDR3: ASSYTRAEAF
D: TRBD1; V: TRBV28; J: TRBJ1-5; CDR3: ASSPLERTGHFFQPQH
D: NA; V: TRBV3-1; J: TRBJ2-1; CDR3: ASSGLRAVGDEQF
D: TRBD2; V: TRBV6-7; J: TRBJ2-7; CDR3: ASSTGLAGDRPFSYEQY
D: TRBD2; V: TRBV7-2; J: TRBJ2-7; CDR3: ASSLASAGGGYEQY
D: NA; V: TRBV6-1; J: TRBJ1-1; CDR3: ASSEVAEAF
D: NA; V: TRBV20-1; J: TRBJ1-5; CDR3: SARDPQGQSSSSNQPQH
D: NA; V: TRBV25-1; J: TRBJ2-5; CDR3: ASSGAGTQY
D: TRBD1; V: TRBV7-2; J: TRBJ1-5; CDR3: ASSLSPTGGSNQPQH
D: NA; V: TRBV4-1; J: TRBJ2-1; CDR3: ASSQGGLIANEQF
D: NA; V: TRBV3-1; J: TRBJ1-3; CDR3: ASSQEGLSSGNTIY
D: TRBD1; V: TRBV14; J: TRBJ2-3; CDR3: ASSHFQTGSDTQY